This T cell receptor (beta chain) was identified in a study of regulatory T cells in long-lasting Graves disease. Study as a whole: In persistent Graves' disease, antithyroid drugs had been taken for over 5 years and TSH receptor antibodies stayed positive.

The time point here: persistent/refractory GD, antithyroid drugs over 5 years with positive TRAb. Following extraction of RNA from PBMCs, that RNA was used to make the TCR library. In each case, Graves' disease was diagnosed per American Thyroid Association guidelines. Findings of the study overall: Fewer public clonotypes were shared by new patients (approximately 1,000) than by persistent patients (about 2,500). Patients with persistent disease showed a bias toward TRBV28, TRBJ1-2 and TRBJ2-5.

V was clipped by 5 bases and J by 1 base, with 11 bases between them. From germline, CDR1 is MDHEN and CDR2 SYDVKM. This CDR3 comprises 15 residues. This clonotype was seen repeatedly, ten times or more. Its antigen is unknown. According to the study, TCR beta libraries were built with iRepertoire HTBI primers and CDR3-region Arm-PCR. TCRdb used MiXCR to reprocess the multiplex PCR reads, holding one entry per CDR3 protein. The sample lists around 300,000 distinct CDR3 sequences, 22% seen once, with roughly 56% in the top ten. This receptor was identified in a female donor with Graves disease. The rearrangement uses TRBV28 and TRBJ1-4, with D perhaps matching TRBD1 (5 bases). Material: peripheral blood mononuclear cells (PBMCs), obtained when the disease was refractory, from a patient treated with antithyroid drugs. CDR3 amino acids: CASSTRGETNEKLFF. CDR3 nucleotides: TGTGCCAGCAGTACCCGGGGGGAAACTAATGAAAAACTGTTTTTT.